Sequencing of this T cell receptor beta chain was carried out in a study of cytomegalovirus exposure and HLA in healthy donors. This CDR3 comprises 15 residues. CDR1 SGHTS and CDR2 YDEGEE come from the germline V gene. V was clipped by 3 bases and J by 4 bases, with 16 bases between them. PCR primers comprised 60 Vbeta and 13 Jbeta primers. Sequenced by immunoSEQ multiplex PCR; TCRdb stores in-frame clones only, minus some. The table has 90,000 to 130,000 clones, about three quarters seen once. Study-wide results and limits: Within the data, a cluster of highly shared sequence variants was likely a sequencing artifact. Researchers had no immune exposure information except CMV serostatus available.

With regard to this clone: Its matching antigen is unknown.

V gene TRBV5-8 combines with J gene TRBJ1-2; D uncertain. This TCR derives from a woman aged 60-75 years in good health and CMV-seropositive. The sample comprised PBMCs. The CDR3 sequence is CASSSWTGEIYGYTF. DNA of the CDR3: TGTGCCAGCAGCTCCTGGACGGGAGAAATCTATGGCTACACCTTC.